Listed below are T cell receptor beta chains from one sample, sequenced in a study of cytotoxic CD8 clonotypes in ibrutinib-treated CLL. Data came from immunoSEQ multiplex PCR; TCRdb stores just in-frame clones and leaves some out. The sample lists about 24,000 clones; less than 80% were seen once. Sequencing used PBMCs, obtained before ibrutinib treatment. The receptors derive from a human donor with chronic lymphocytic leukemia. Both conserved end residues are trimmed from each CDR3. The D gene is left open where the match is weak.

V gene,D gene,CDR3 protein
TRBV6-1,.,ASRQDGNYGYT
TRBV6-4,.,ASSYLPGNYGYT
TRBV11-1,.,ASTSQGSDREQF
TRBV19,.,ASSVRGVDTGELF
TRBV28,TRBD1,ASSSPDRLSNQPQH
TRBV2,TRBD2,ASSGLGLSGRIETQY
TRBV2,.,ASNPRNTEAF
TRBV4-3,.,ASSQQQRRTYNEQF
TRBV30,TRBD1,ACRGTGPYEQY
TRBV29-1,.,SVPLEDGYEQY
TRBV6-5,.,ASSYRPKGEQY
TRBV7-9,TRBD1,ASSPNRDRYSGNTIY
TRBV29-1,.,SVGEGDRQPQH
TRBV29-1,.,SVEETGGGYEQY
TRBV4-2,TRBD2,ASSQDLSSGVTDTQY
TRBV4-1,.,ASSRPPGGNTEAF
TRBV5-1,TRBD2,ASSPEILAGGGNEQF
TRBV6-1,.,ASSESQILTEAF
TRBV7-2,.,ASSSLGYGDQPQH
TRBV4-3,TRBD2,ASSQGAGVTDTQY
TRBV29-1,.,SSRGANTEAF
TRBV11-2,TRBD1,ASSRLGQADNEQF